This TCR beta chain was sequenced for a study of blood T cell repertoires in COVID-19. Study-wide context: Italy, Spain and the United States were the sources of the convalescent and acute COVID-19 samples.

Repertoires were generated with immunoSEQ multiplex PCR, while TCRdb's copy carries only in-frame clones and drops some. Here the sample spans over 85,000 clones, about 90% being singletons. Trimming left V 3 bases short and J 5 bases short, with 8 bases between. Germline CDR1 and CDR2: DFQATT and SNEGSKA (reference sequence). The CDR3 is 12 amino acids. This clonotype originated in a human donor in a cohort sampled during active COVID-19. The chain joins TRBV20-1 to TRBJ1-5; the D is unclear. Sequenced material: peripheral blood. In DNA, the CDR3 is TGCAGTGCTAGTGTAGAGGATCAGCCCCAGCATTTT. This encodes CSASVEDQPQHF.